The 29 T cell receptor beta chains given below trace back to one sample, sequenced in a study of shared clonotypes between healthy human individuals. Profiled with immunoSEQ multiplex PCR; TCRdb holds only in-frame clones, not every one. The sample yields fewer than 2.5 million clones, 80% to 95% seen once. Sequenced: naive CD4+ T cells from PBMCs. Subset denoted: CD45RA+ positively selected. Source of these receptors: a man younger than 35 in good health. Some clones in this sample may be carry-over from other donors' samples.

This clone was picked up one time. CDR3 in DNA: TGTGCCAGCAGGCCCTCCGTAGCGGGAGGGACTAATGAGCAGTTCTTC. This translates into CASRPSVAGGTNEQFF. The genes are TRBV7-2 and TRBJ2-1; 11 nucleotides agree with TRBD2. V lost 6 bases to trimming and J lost 7 bases; unmatched junction nucleotides: 11. The CDR3 is 16 amino acids. CDR1 SGHTA and CDR2 FQGNSA come from the germline V gene.

This clone was seen a few times. This chain uses TRBV5-1 with TRBJ2-7; D possibly corresponds to TRBD1 (6 bases). Germline-derived CDR1 and CDR2 are SGHRS and YFSETQ. The V gene lost 5 bases and the J gene lost 1 base, with 16 bases spanning the gap. The CDR3 contains 15 residues. DNA of the CDR3: TGCGCCAGCAGGGGGACGTACAGGGCTTCCTACGAGCAGTACTTC. Protein product: CASRGTYRASYEQYF. The whole variable domain, remainder taken from reference TRBV5-1 and TRBJ2-7, is KAGVTQTPRYLIKTRGQQVTLSCSPISGHRSVSWYQQTPGQGLQFLFEYFSETQRNKGNFPGRFSGRQFSNSRSEMNVSTLELGDSALYLCASRGTYRASYEQYFGPGTRLTVT.

This clone was seen a single time. The chain combines TRBV7-8 with TRBJ2-1; 13 nucleotides align to TRBD2. The CDR3 has 20 amino acids. Germline V gene data show CDR1 as SGHVS and CDR2 as FQNEAQ. After removal of 2 bases from V and 4 bases from J, the junction contained 14 bases not matched to a gene. In DNA form, the CDR3 reads TGTGCCAGCAGCTTAATAGGACTAGCGGGAGTCCCCGCCCGGTACAATGAGCAGTTCTTC. This translates into CASSLIGLAGVPARYNEQFF.

The CDR3 sequence: CASSLVGSLEAFF. The DNA for the CDR3 is TGTGCCAGCAGCTTAGTTGGGAGCCTAGAAGCTTTCTTT. The rearrangement links TRBV7-2 to TRBJ1-1; D ambiguous. Germline V lookup: CDR1 SGHTA, CDR2 FQGNSA. The CDR3 length is 13 residues. Between the trimmed V and J ends, which lost 1 base and 8 bases, there was a span of 11 bases. The full variable domain, completed using reference TRBV7-2 and TRBJ1-1, is GAGVSQSPSNKVTEKGKDVELRCDPISGHTALYWYRQSLGQGLEFLIYFQGNSAPDKSGLPSDRFSAERTGGSVSTLTIQRTQQEDSAVYLCASSLVGSLEAFFGQGTRLTVV.

V and J are TRBV5-4 and TRBJ2-5, with 12 bases identical to TRBD2. The CDR3 has 16 residues. The ends lost 4 bases at V and 5 bases at J; junction bases unmatched: 9. The germline V gene encodes CDR1 SGHNT and CDR2 YYREEE (reference sequence). CDR3 sequence (DNA): TGTGCCAGCAGCCACCGGACTAGCGGGGACCGGGAGACCCAGTACTTC. Its protein product is CASSHRTSGDRETQYF.

The chain employs TRBV29-1 and TRBJ2-3; 10 bases map to TRBD1. Per the germline V gene, CDR1 is SQVTM and CDR2 is ANQGSEA. J lost 1 base, V lost 7 bases, and 17 bases had no gene match. The CDR3 runs to 18 residues. CDR3 DNA sequence: TGCAGCGCCGAGGGACAGGGGCGAGGGGCCGGGGGCACAGATACGCAGTATTTT. Residues: CSAEGQGRGAGGTDTQYF.

The CDR3 sequence: CASSLQGRVSGNTIYF. For the CDR3, the DNA is TGTGCCAGCAGCCTTCAAGGACGTGTCTCTGGAAACACCATATATTTT. The chain joins TRBV6-6 to TRBJ1-3; D is undetermined. CDR3 length: 16 amino acids. Germline assignment: CDR1 MNHNY and CDR2 SVGAGI (reference sequence). The V gene lost 6 bases and the J gene lost 0 bases, with 15 bases spanning the gap.

The rearrangement joins TRBV28 to TRBJ1-4, with a tentative D call TRBD1 (5 bases). Trimming pared 6 bases from V and 4 bases from J, leaving 15 bases between. Germline-derived CDR1 and CDR2 are MDHEN and SYDVKM. This CDR3 has 15 amino acids. This chain's CDR3 is CASSPAVGDNEKLFF. CDR3 nucleotide sequence: TGTGCCAGCAGCCCAGCGGTGGGGGATAATGAAAAACTGTTTTTT.

As concerns this clone: Distinct nucleotide sequences in the sample also encode this CDR3. The chain links TRBV18 to TRBJ1-1; possible D gene TRBD1, 5 bases. The CDR3 extends over 14 amino acids. V shed 3 bases and J shed 1 base, with 9 bases lying between them. The germline V gene has CDR1 KGHSH and CDR2 LQKENI. The CDR3: CASSPGQGNTEAFF. CDR3 coding DNA: TGTGCCAGCTCACCGGGCCAGGGGAACACTGAAGCTTTCTTT.

The CDR3 coding sequence is TGCGCCAGCCGGACAGGGGTTAGCGGAGGGGGCACCGGGGAGCTGTTTTTT. Amino acid sequence: CASRTGVSGGGTGELFF. The chain uses TRBV5-1 and TRBJ2-2; 9 bases match TRBD1. V lost 7 bases and J lost 4; bases outside the gene matches: 14. The CDR3 consists of 17 residues. Germline lookup yields CDR1 SGHRS and CDR2 YFSETQ.

The chain carries TRBV6-1 and TRBJ1-2; D is ambiguous. The CDR3 covers 13 residues. Germline V gene lookup returns CDR1 MNHNS and CDR2 SASEGT. Trimming stripped 8 bases from V and 2 bases from J, with 12 bases between. DNA for the CDR3: TGTGCCAGCGGAACGACACCAAACTATGGCTACACCTTC. Its translation is CASGTTPNYGYTF.

The chain has TRBV5-5 and TRBJ2-5; no firm D call. This CDR3 comprises 15 residues. The V gene's germline CDR1 is SGHKS and CDR2 YYEKEE (reference sequence). The V gene lost 3 bases and the J gene lost 1 base, with 13 bases spanning the gap. Written as DNA, the CDR3 is TGTGCCAGCAGCTCTTACGGGTCAGCCCAAGAGACCCAGTACTTC. Residues: CASSSYGSAQETQYF.

Comments on this clone: At the DNA level, this CDR3 is encoded by other sequences in the same sample as well. The chain carries TRBV5-1 and TRBJ2-1; no reliable D call. Per germline, CDR1 SGHRS and CDR2 YFSETQ. This CDR3 contains 13 residues. With 1 base removed from V and 5 bases from J, the gap between germline ends came to 7 bases. The CDR3: CASSLIPDNEQFF. The CDR3 DNA is TGCGCCAGCAGCTTGATCCCGGACAATGAGCAGTTCTTC.

The rearrangement joins TRBV5-4 to TRBJ2-1; TRBD2 matches 11 bases. CDR1 is SGHNT, CDR2 YYREEE, per germline (reference sequence). V dropped 5 bases and J dropped 0; count of bases not matched to a gene: 10. This CDR3 comprises 18 residues. This chain's CDR3 is CASRLGTSGPSSYNEQFF. CDR3 nucleotides: TGTGCCAGCAGACTGGGGACTAGCGGACCCAGCTCCTACAATGAGCAGTTCTTC.

This chain connects TRBV27 to TRBJ1-2, with 10 positions matching TRBD1. The CDR3 loop spans 15 amino acids. Trimming removed 4 bases from V and 4 bases from J; junction bases left unmatched: 6. CDR1 is MNHEY and CDR2 is SMNVEV in the germline V gene (reference sequence). CDR3 residues: CASSSGTGVGYGYTF. The CDR3 bases are TGTGCCAGCAGTTCAGGGACAGGGGTGGGCTATGGCTACACCTTC.

This clone was detected once. The chain uses TRBV18 and TRBJ1-4; the match to TRBD1 covers 8 bases. Looked up from germline, CDR1 is KGHSH and CDR2 is LQKENI. This CDR3 spans 15 amino acids. J was trimmed by 4 bases and V by 3 bases; bases with no gene match: 4. CDR3 region: CASSPLQGGNEKLFF. The CDR3 DNA follows: TGTGCCAGCTCACCTCTACAGGGGGGTAATGAAAAACTGTTTTTT.

This clone appeared a single time. The same CDR3 is also encoded by other DNA sequences in this sample. This chain uses TRBV6-5 with TRBJ1-1; no clear D. Trimming took off 6 bases at V and 1 base at J, with 9 bases between the two ends. The CDR3 contains 13 residues. Germline V lookup: CDR1 MNHEY, CDR2 SVGAGI. For the CDR3, the DNA is TGTGCCAGCAGCCGAGACAAGAACACTGAAGCTTTCTTT. Amino acid sequence: CASSRDKNTEAFF.

The V and J genes are TRBV15 and TRBJ2-5; 10 nucleotides match TRBD1. The CDR3 runs 16 residues. V shed 1 base and J 5 bases; nucleotides not matched to a gene: 7. The germline gives CDR1 LNHNV, CDR2 YYDKDF (reference sequence). For the CDR3, the DNA is TGTGCCACCAGCAGAGCGCTGACAGGGGGCGAGGAGACCCAGTACTTC. This sequence encodes CATSRALTGGEETQYF.

This sequence joins TRBV27 and TRBJ1-3; D is perhaps TRBD1 (6 bases). Germline assignment: CDR1 MNHEY and CDR2 SMNVEV (reference sequence). V gave up 8 bases and J gave up 2 bases, with 19 bases separating them. The CDR3 totals 16 residues. CDR3 loop: CASSAGQGRAGNTIYF. The CDR3 DNA reads as TGTGCCAGCTCCGCGGGGCAGGGGCGGGCTGGAAACACCATATATTTT.

This rearrangement joins TRBV4-1 to TRBJ2-4, with D possibly being TRBD1 or TRBD2 (5 bases each). V was cut by 2 bases and J by 1 base, with 18 bases left in between. The CDR3 runs 18 residues. Per germline, CDR1 MGHRA and CDR2 YSYEKL. The CDR3 region has the DNA TGCGCCAGCAGCCAAATTCCAGGGAGCGACGTGGCCAAAAACATTCAGTACTTC. This encodes CASSQIPGSDVAKNIQYF.

V usage is TRBV5-1 and J usage is TRBJ2-2, with TRBD1 matching 7 bases. CDR3 length: 14 residues. The junction had 4 bases not matched to a gene; V was cut back by 4 bases and J by 4 bases. CDR1 is SGHRS, CDR2 YFSETQ, per germline. The CDR3 reads CASSNQGVTGELFF. The CDR3 nucleotides are TGCGCCAGCAGCAACCAGGGGGTCACCGGGGAGCTGTTTTTT.

V gene TRBV28 combines with J gene TRBJ2-2, with D possibly being TRBD1 or TRBD2 (5 bases each). CDR1 and CDR2 (germline): MDHEN, SYDVKM. CDR3 size: 14 residues. The germline V and J ends were trimmed by 5 bases and 5 bases, with 12 bases remaining between them. The CDR3 coding sequence is TGTGCCAGCAGTAGACCGTGGGGGACCGGGGAGCTGTTTTTT. It is translated as CASSRPWGTGELFF. The complete variable domain, with remaining parts taken from reference TRBV28 and TRBJ2-2, reads DVKVTQSSRYLVKRTGEKVFLECVQDMDHENMFWYRQDPGLGLRLIYFSYDVKMKEKGDIPEGYSVSREKKERFSLILESASTNQTSMYLCASSRPWGTGELFFGEGSRLTVL.

The CDR3: CASSFGTGVNQPQHF. The DNA for the CDR3 is TGTGCCAGCAGCTTCGGGACAGGGGTCAATCAGCCCCAGCATTTT. This rearrangement joins TRBV11-2 to TRBJ1-5, with 10 bases matching TRBD1. V shed 3 bases, J shed 3 bases, and the junction held 2 bases outside the gene matches. The CDR3 sequence is 15 residues long. CDR1 and CDR2 (germline): SGHAT, FQNNGV.

The J gene is TRBJ2-3, the V gene TRBV13; weak D call: TRBD1 (5 bases). The length of the CDR3 is 15 residues. The germline gives CDR1 PRHDT, CDR2 FYEKMQ (reference sequence). V gave up 3 bases and J gave up 3 bases, with 13 bases separating them. The CDR3 region is CASSFRTTRTDTQYF. The CDR3 nucleotides are TGTGCCAGCAGCTTCCGGACAACCAGGACAGATACGCAGTATTTT.

The V gene is TRBV5-1, the J gene TRBJ2-1; D perhaps matches TRBD1 (6 bases). The V end was cut by 0 bases, the J end by 7 bases, with 14 bases between. Germline-derived CDR1 and CDR2 are SGHRS and YFSETQ. There are 15 residues in the CDR3. This CDR3 is CASSLAAGALNEQFF. The CDR3 DNA reads as TGCGCCAGCAGCTTGGCGGCAGGGGCGCTAAATGAGCAGTTCTTC.

The chain couples TRBV7-2 to TRBJ2-7; D is possibly TRBD2 (5 bases). Germline assignment: CDR1 SGHTA and CDR2 FQGNSA. The V and J ends lost 0 bases and 2 bases respectively, with 8 bases between them. The CDR3 has 14 residues. CDR3 nucleotide sequence: TGTGCCAGCAGCTTAGCTGCGGGTACCTACGAGCAGTACTTC. Its protein product is CASSLAAGTYEQYF.

The CDR3 region is CATAEGDTNTEAFF. The CDR3 nucleotides are TGTGCCACCGCTGAAGGGGACACGAACACTGAAGCTTTCTTT. The J gene is TRBJ1-1, the V gene TRBV15; TRBD1 might be the D (6 bases). The V end lost 8 bases, the J end lost 1 base, and 14 bases lay between the germline ends. CDR3 length equals 14 residues. Germline lookup yields CDR1 LNHNV and CDR2 YYDKDF (reference sequence).

V usage is TRBV28 and J usage is TRBJ2-7; D unclear. Trimming took 6 bases from V and 7 from J, leaving 10 bases between them. The CDR3 runs 11 residues. Germline lookup yields CDR1 MDHEN and CDR2 SYDVKM. CDR3 nucleotide sequence: TGTGCCAGCAGCTACTCCTCGGAGCAGTACTTC. This encodes CASSYSSEQYF.

The chain combines TRBV5-5 with TRBJ2-5; 7 positions agree with TRBD2. CDR1 SGHKS and CDR2 YYEKEE come from the germline V gene (reference sequence). V gave up 0 bases and J gave up 2 bases; unmatched junction bases: 4. The CDR3 consists of 15 residues. The CDR3 DNA is TGTGCCAGCAGCTTGGTGGCTAGCGGACAAGAGACCCAGTACTTC. Translating it yields CASSLVASGQETQYF.